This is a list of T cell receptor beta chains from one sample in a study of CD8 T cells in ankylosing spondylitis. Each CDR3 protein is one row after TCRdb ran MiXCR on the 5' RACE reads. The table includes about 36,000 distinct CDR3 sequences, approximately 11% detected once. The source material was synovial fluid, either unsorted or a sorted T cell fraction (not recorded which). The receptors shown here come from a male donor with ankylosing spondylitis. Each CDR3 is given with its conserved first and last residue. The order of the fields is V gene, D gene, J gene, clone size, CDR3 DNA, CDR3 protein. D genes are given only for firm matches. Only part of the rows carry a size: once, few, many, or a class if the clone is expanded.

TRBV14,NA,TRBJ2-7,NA,TGTGCCAGCAGCATTGGGGCCCCCTACGAGCAGTACTTC,CASSIGAPYEQYF
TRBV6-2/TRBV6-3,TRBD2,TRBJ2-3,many,TGTGCCAGCACTTACGCCACGGGAGCGGGAGGTGAAGATACGCAGTATTTT,CASTYATGAGGEDTQYF
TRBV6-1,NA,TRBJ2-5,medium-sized,TGTGCCAGCAGTGAAGAATACGGGAGACTCCAAGAGACCCAGTACTTC,CASSEEYGRLQETQYF
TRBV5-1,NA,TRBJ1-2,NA,TGCGCCAGCAGCCCAGAAACCTATGGCTACACCTTC,CASSPETYGYTF
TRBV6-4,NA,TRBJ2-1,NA,TGTGCCACTATATCGAGGAGCTGGGGTTACAATGAGCAGTTCTTC,CATISRSWGYNEQFF
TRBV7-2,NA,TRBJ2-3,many,TGTGCCAGCAGCTTAAGATTAGATGCAGATACGCAGTATTTT,CASSLRLDADTQYF
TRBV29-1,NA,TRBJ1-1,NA,TGCAGCGTAGTACAGGGCCGTGGCGCTGAAGCTTTCTTT,CSVVQGRGAEAFF
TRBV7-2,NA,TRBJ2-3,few,TGTGCCAGCAGCAATAGCGGATCTAGCACAGATACGCAGTATTTT,CASSNSGSSTDTQYF
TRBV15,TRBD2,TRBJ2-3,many,TGTGCCACCAGCTTCCAACCAGCGGGGACCGCAGATACGCAGTATTTT,CATSFQPAGTADTQYF
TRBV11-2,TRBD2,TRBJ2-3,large,TGTGCCAGCAGCTTTGCGGGAGGGCCAGTCACAGATACGCAGTATTTT,CASSFAGGPVTDTQYF
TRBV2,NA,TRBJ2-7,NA,TGTGCCAGCTCCCTAGGGACGGGCCAGTACGAGCAGTACTTC,CASSLGTGQYEQYF
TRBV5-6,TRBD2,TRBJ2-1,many,TGTGCCAGCAGCTTGTCGGGACTAGCGGGCCCCAATGAGCAGTTCTTC,CASSLSGLAGPNEQFF
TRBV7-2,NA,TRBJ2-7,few,TGTGCCAGCAGCCCCACGGGAACCTCCTACGAGCAGTACTTC,CASSPTGTSYEQYF
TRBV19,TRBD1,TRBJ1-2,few,TGTGCCAGTAGTATCCCCTCGGGACAGGCCTATGGCTACACCTTC,CASSIPSGQAYGYTF
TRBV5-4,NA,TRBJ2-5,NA,TGTGCCAGCAGCCCCCTAGGGGCAAGCGAGACCCAGTACTTC,CASSPLGASETQYF
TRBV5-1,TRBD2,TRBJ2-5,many,TGCGCCAGCAGCCATAGGCCGGGACTAGCGGTCCAAGAGACCCAGTACTTC,CASSHRPGLAVQETQYF
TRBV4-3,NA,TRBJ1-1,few,TGCGCCAGCAGCCCAAGTTTGACAGCGAACACTGAAGCTTTCTTT,CASSPSLTANTEAFF
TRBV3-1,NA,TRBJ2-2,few,TGTGCCAGCAGCCAAGATCTTGGAGGGGCGCTGGGGACCGGGGAGCTGTTTTTT,CASSQDLGGALGTGELFF
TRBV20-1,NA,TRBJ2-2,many,TGCAGTGCTAGTGGGCAGGGTCCGAACACCGGGGAGCTGTTTTTT,CSASGQGPNTGELFF
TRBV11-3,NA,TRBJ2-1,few,TGTGCCAGCAGCTTCTTATATGAGCAGTTCTTC,CASSFLYEQFF
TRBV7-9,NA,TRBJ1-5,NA,TGTGCCAGCAGCCTCGGGACTCAGCCCCAGCATTTT,CASSLGTQPQHF
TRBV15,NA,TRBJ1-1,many,TGTGCCACCAGCAGAGGTTTTGGGGACGCGGATTATAGCCGGGGGAACACTGAAGCTTTCTTT,CATSRGFGDADYSRGNTEAFF
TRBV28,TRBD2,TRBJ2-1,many,TGTGCCAGCAGTTTAGTAGCGGGAGTTCCCTACAATGAGCAGTTCTTC,CASSLVAGVPYNEQFF
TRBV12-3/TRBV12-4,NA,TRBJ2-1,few,TGTGCCAGCAGTTTAGCCCGGAGCTATGATGCAATGGTGCAGTTCTTC,CASSLARSYDAMVQFF
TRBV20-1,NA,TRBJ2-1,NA,TGCAGTGCTAGGGAGCTAGCCATTGAGCAGTTCTTC,CSARELAIEQFF
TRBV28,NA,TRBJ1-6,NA,TGTGCCAGCAGTTTTGTAGGCCCCCTCCACTTT,CASSFVGPLHF
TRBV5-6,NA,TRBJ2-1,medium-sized,TGTGCCAGCAGCTTCCGCGAACTCCCCTACAATGAGCAGTTCTTC,CASSFRELPYNEQFF